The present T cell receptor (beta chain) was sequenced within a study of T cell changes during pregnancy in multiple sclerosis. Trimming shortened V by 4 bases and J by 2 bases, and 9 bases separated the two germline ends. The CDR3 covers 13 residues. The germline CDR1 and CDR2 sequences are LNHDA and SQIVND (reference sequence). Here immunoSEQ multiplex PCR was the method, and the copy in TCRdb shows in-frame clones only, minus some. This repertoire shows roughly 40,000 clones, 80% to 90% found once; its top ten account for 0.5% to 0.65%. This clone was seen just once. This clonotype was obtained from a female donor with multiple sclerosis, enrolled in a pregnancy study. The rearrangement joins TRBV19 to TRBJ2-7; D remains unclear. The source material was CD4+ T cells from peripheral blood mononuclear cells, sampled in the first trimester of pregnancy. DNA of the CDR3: TGTGCCAGTAGTACTCAGATTACCTACGAGCAGTACTTC. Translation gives CASSTQITYEQYF.